This T cell receptor (beta chain) is drawn from a study of molecular identifiers for immune sequencing clone quantification. The wider study: In replicates, the authors split RNA from about 20,000 or 100,000 naive CD8 cells five ways and sequenced four.

Sorted naive CD8 T cells were those defined as CD8+CD4-CCR7+CD45RA+. TCRdb re-called the PCR reads with MiXCR, one entry per CDR3 protein. The table has over 90,000 distinct CDR3 sequences, less than 35% seen once. This TCR was sampled from a human donor in good health. Some libraries in this study had Jurkat cell RNA spiked in. The sample consisted of naive CD8+ T cells from blood, with Jurkat cell RNA spiked in. This sample's subset: FACS-sorted CD8+CD4-CCR7+CD45RA+ naive T cells.

The CDR3 region is CASSLGVTATEAFF. The CDR3 nucleotides are TGTGCCAGCAGCTTAGGGGTTACAGCCACTGAAGCTTTCTTT. The chain employs TRBV7-6 and TRBJ1-1, with D unclear. This CDR3 has 14 amino acids. Germline lookup yields CDR1 SGHVS and CDR2 FNYEAQ. The V end was cut by 1 base, the J end by 4 bases, with 10 bases between.